This T cell receptor beta chain was observed in a study of blood T cell repertoires in COVID-19. Per germline, CDR1 SGHRS and CDR2 YFSETQ. The CDR3 loop spans 18 amino acids. Trimming at V came to 1 base and at J to 1 base, leaving 11 bases not matched to a gene. Here immunoSEQ multiplex PCR was the method, and the copy in TCRdb shows in-frame clones only, minus some. This table holds approximately 140,000 clones, around four fifths found once. The receptor's source is a man between 70 and 80 years old with acute or convalescent COVID-19. The J gene is TRBJ1-3, the V gene TRBV5-1; TRBD1 matches at 7 bases. Material: peripheral blood. CDR3 bases: TGCGCCAGCAGCTTGACAGGGGCCCTCTACGGATCTGGAAACACCATATATTTT. Translation: CASSLTGALYGSGNTIYF. The complete variable domain, with remaining parts taken from reference TRBV5-1 and TRBJ1-3, reads KAGVTQTPRYLIKTRGQQVTLSCSPISGHRSVSWYQQTPGQGLQFLFEYFSETQRNKGNFPGRFSGRQFSNSRSEMNVSTLELGDSALYLCASSLTGALYGSGNTIYFGEGSWLTVV.